Presented here are 17 T cell receptor beta chains from one specimen sequenced in a study of identical twins. One entry per CDR3 protein results from TCRdb running MiXCR on the 5' RACE reads. Of about 150,000 distinct CDR3 sequences listed, approximately 3.5% are singletons. Specimen: memory T cells sorted from blood. The receptors derive from a man aged 18 to 29 in good health.

This clonotype was seen a handful of times. The chain carries TRBV7-8 and TRBJ1-5; no reliable D call. V lost 1 base to trimming and J lost 0 bases, with 7 bases between them. Germline V gene data show CDR1 as SGHVS and CDR2 as FQNEAQ. The CDR3 contains 15 residues. In nucleotides, the CDR3 is TGTGCCAGCAGCTTAGAACATTTTAGCAATCAGCCCCAGCATTTT. It codes for CASSLEHFSNQPQHF. Drawing the rest from reference TRBV7-8 and TRBJ1-5, the complete variable domain is GAGVSQSPRYKVAKRGQDVALRCDPISGHVSLFWYQQALGQGPEFLTYFQNEAQLDKSGLPSDRFFAERPEGSVSTLKIQRTQQEDSAVYLCASSLEHFSNQPQHFGDGTRLSIL.

This clonotype showed up many times. This chain uses TRBV2 with TRBJ2-1; TRBD2 aligns across 9 bases. Germline loops: CDR1 SNHLY, CDR2 FYNNEI. The CDR3 is 16 amino acids. Losses at the gene ends were 6 bases for V and 6 bases for J; bases not matched to a gene: 12. CDR3 in DNA: TGTGCCAGCAGAAAGCTAGCGGGAAGCCTAACCAATGAGCAGTTCTTC. This sequence encodes CASRKLAGSLTNEQFF. The variable domain in full, with the rest retrieved from reference TRBV2 and TRBJ2-1, is EPEVTQTPSHQVTQMGQEVILRCVPISNHLYFYWYRQILGQKVEFLVSFYNNEISEKSEIFDDQFSVERPDGSNFTLKIRSTKLEDSAMYFCASRKLAGSLTNEQFFGPGTRLTVL.

This clonotype was observed at least ten times. V usage is TRBV20-1 and J usage is TRBJ2-1, with D possibly matching TRBD2 (5 bases). The CDR3 runs to 14 residues. The germline V gene encodes CDR1 DFQATT and CDR2 SNEGSKA (reference sequence). V lost 2 bases and J 2 bases, leaving 10 bases between the germline ends. CDR3 DNA: TGCAGTGCTAGATTGCGGGTTCCCTACAATGAGCAGTTCTTC. Amino acid sequence: CSARLRVPYNEQFF.

The sample holds many counts of this clonotype. This sequence joins TRBV27 and TRBJ2-5, with 12 bases matching TRBD2. Germline V gene data show CDR1 as MNHEY and CDR2 as SMNVEV (reference sequence). The CDR3 consists of 18 residues. V lost 3 bases and J lost 3; bases outside the gene matches: 11. CDR3: CASSFSLAGGPQKETQYF. The CDR3 DNA reads TGTGCCAGCAGTTTCTCCCTAGCGGGAGGGCCCCAAAAAGAGACCCAGTACTTC.

In regard to this clonotype: A much larger clone differs from this one at a single base, so this may be a read error. Given the absence of the conserved phenylalanine or tryptophan at the CDR3 end, a read error is likely. The chain combines TRBV2 with TRBJ2-7; no definite D call. From germline, CDR1 is SNHLY and CDR2 FYNNEI. The ends were cut back, 2 bases at V and 3 bases at J, with 8 bases in the middle. CDR3 length: 13 amino acids. CDR3 bases: TGTGCCAGCAGTGAATCCGATGGCTACGAGCAGTACTAC. Residues: CASSESDGYEQYY.

There are many counts of this clonotype. The rearrangement joins TRBV7-8 to TRBJ2-7; D not resolved. Trimming took 5 bases from V and 2 from J, leaving 7 bases between them. Per germline, CDR1 SGHVS and CDR2 FQNEAQ. This CDR3 is 12 amino acids long. This CDR3 reads CASSTGTYEQYV. CDR3 coding DNA: TGTGCCAGCAGCACGGGTACCTACGAGCAGTACGTC.

The V and J genes are TRBV19 and TRBJ1-5; D might be TRBD1 (6 bases). V lost 3 bases and J lost 0, with 9 bases in between. Per the germline V gene, CDR1 is LNHDA and CDR2 is SQIVND (reference sequence). This CDR3 is 15 amino acids long. CDR3 amino acids: CASSIRGHSNQPQHF. CDR3 DNA sequence: TGTGCCAGTAGTATCCGGGGGCATAGCAATCAGCCCCAGCATTTT.

This clonotype was recorded a few times. The rearrangement links TRBV12-3 or TRBV12-4 to TRBJ2-3; D is uncertain. Trimming cost V 6 bases and J 4 bases, with 17 bases left between them. The length of the CDR3 is 15 residues. The DNA for the CDR3 is TGTGCCAGCAGCCTGGTAGACAACTTCCCAGATACGCAGTATTTT. It yields the protein CASSLVDNFPDTQYF.

This clonotype appeared many times. V is TRBV24-1 and J is TRBJ2-1, with TRBD2 identical over 12 bases. Looked up from germline, CDR1 is KGHDR and CDR2 is SFDVKD. The CDR3 contains 16 residues. V shed 3 bases, J shed 2 bases, and the junction held 1 base outside the gene matches. Here the CDR3 DNA reads TGTGCCACCAGTGATAGGACTAGCGGGACCTACAATGAGCAGTTCTTC. This gives the protein CATSDRTSGTYNEQFF.

This clonotype was counted ten times or more. This rearrangement joins TRBV6-5 to TRBJ2-7; D gene uncertain. This CDR3 is 16 amino acids long. In germline, CDR1 is MNHEY, CDR2 SVGAGI. With 0 bases removed from V and 3 bases from J, the gap between germline ends came to 15 bases. The CDR3 DNA sequence: TGTGCCAGCAGTTACTCTGGTCCGCCGATAAACTACGAGCAGTACTTC. This codes for CASSYSGPPINYEQYF.

The sample holds many counts of this clonotype. The chain couples TRBV2 to TRBJ1-5; tentatively, D is TRBD1 (6 bases). This CDR3 is 17 amino acids long. Per the germline V gene, CDR1 is SNHLY and CDR2 is FYNNEI. V lost 0 bases, J lost 7 bases, and 19 bases lay in between. The CDR3 DNA is TGTGCCAGCAGTGAAGCGCGGAGGTCAGGGGAGAGGCAGCCCCAGCATTTT. Translation: CASSEARRSGERQPQHF.

In this sample, this clonotype turned up many times. V is TRBV7-2 and J is TRBJ2-5, with 10 bases aligning to TRBD2. The CDR3 has 15 residues. Trimming took 3 bases from V and 3 from J; bases not matched to a gene: 4. Germline V gene sequence: CDR1 SGHTA, CDR2 FQGNSA. CDR3: CASSFLLAGEETQYF. CDR3 sequence (DNA): TGTGCCAGCAGCTTCCTTCTAGCGGGAGAAGAGACCCAGTACTTC.

There are many counts of this clonotype. This rearrangement joins TRBV5-1 to TRBJ2-3, with TRBD1 matching 7 bases. Germline V gene sequence: CDR1 SGHRS, CDR2 YFSETQ. V lost 5 bases, J lost 5 bases, and 11 bases stayed unmatched. This CDR3 spans 15 amino acids. CDR3 loop: CASRIAGTEIDTQYF. CDR3 nucleotides: TGCGCCAGCAGGATAGCCGGGACAGAGATAGATACGCAGTATTTT.

This clonotype was observed a handful of times. A much larger clone lies a single base off, so this may be a read error. The gene calls are TRBV6-1 and TRBJ2-1; D is undetermined. V shed 2 bases and J shed 9 bases, with 5 bases lying between them. The CDR3 contains 11 residues. Germline V gene lookup returns CDR1 MNHNS and CDR2 SASEGT. DNA of the CDR3: TGTGCCAGCAGTGAATGGGGTGAGCAGTTCTTC. Protein: CASSEWGEQFF.

Ten or more counts support this clonotype. The V call is TRBV18, the J call TRBJ2-2, with 7 bases aligning to TRBD1. V lost 0 bases and J lost 5; bases outside the gene matches: 12. Germline-derived CDR1 and CDR2 are KGHSH and LQKENI. This CDR3 has 18 amino acids. CDR3 residues: CASSPPRGQARRTGELFF. CDR3 nucleotide sequence: TGTGCCAGCTCACCACCGAGAGGACAGGCTCGAAGGACCGGGGAGCTGTTTTTT.

Many counts were recorded for this clonotype. The chain couples TRBV10-3 to TRBJ2-1, with D uncertain. Trimming pared 2 bases from V and 7 bases from J, leaving 12 bases between. CDR1 ENHRY and CDR2 SYGVKD come from the germline V gene. The CDR3 extends over 14 amino acids. CDR3 region: CAISETQPQNEQFF. The CDR3 bases are TGTGCCATCAGTGAGACCCAACCTCAAAATGAGCAGTTCTTC.

This clonotype was picked up many times. V and J are TRBV30 and TRBJ2-7, with 10 bases identical to TRBD2. The ends lost 2 bases at V and 3 bases at J; junction bases unmatched: 7. There are 15 residues in the CDR3. The germline CDR1 and CDR2 sequences are GTSNPN and SVGIG (reference sequence). CDR3 loop: CAWSQPGLAHYEQYF. CDR3 nucleotide sequence: TGTGCCTGGAGTCAACCGGGACTAGCGCACTACGAGCAGTACTTC.